This passage covers 2 T cell receptor beta chains from one sample sequenced in a study of molecular identifiers for immune sequencing clone quantification. TCRdb redid the calling of the PCR reads with MiXCR, one entry per CDR3 protein. The profile shows 460,000 or so distinct CDR3 sequences, over 20% of them singletons. The sequenced sample consisted of naive CD8+ T cells from blood, with Jurkat cell RNA spiked in. As to subset: FACS-sorted CD8+CD4-CCR7+CD45RA+ naive T cells. These receptors all come from a human donor in good health. Some libraries in this study had Jurkat cell RNA spiked in.

This clonotype turned up a few times. The gene calls are TRBV25-1 and TRBJ2-1; D unclear. CDR3 length: 11 amino acids. Deletions cut 0 bases from V and 10 bases from J, with 4 bases between. Per the germline V gene, CDR1 is MGHDK and CDR2 is SYGVNS. CDR3 in DNA: TGTGCCAGCAGTGAATATCTGGAGCAGTTCTTC. Amino acid sequence: CASSEYLEQFF.

The chain links TRBV21-1 to TRBJ1-5. TRBV21-1 corresponds to a pseudogene. The CDR3 contains 15 residues. For the CDR3, the DNA is TGTGCCAGCAGCTCTCTCTCGAGGAACAATCAGCCCCAGCATTTT. It codes for CASSSLSRNNQPQHF.